These 17 T cell receptor beta chains were sequenced from one sample in a study of T cells after yellow fever vaccination. In TCRdb, the 5' RACE reads were re-called with MiXCR into one record per CDR3 protein. The data contain 300,000 to 400,000 distinct CDR3 sequences, around 12% of them seen just once; the ten biggest clones take up 3.2%. Here the sequenced sample was CD4+ T cells sorted from PBMCs, taken 15 days after the yellow fever booster vaccination. All receptors derive from a man aged 18 to 30 who received the YFV17D yellow fever vaccine.

This clonotype was seen a handful of times. The rearrangement joins TRBV6-6 to TRBJ1-2, with TRBD1 matching over 9 bases. Germline values: CDR1 MNHNY, CDR2 SVGAGI (reference sequence). CDR3 size: 15 residues. The V segment lost 5 bases and the J segment 5 bases; nucleotides outside the gene matches: 9. In nucleotides, the CDR3 is TGTGCCAGCAGTCCTCAACCGACAGGGGGATATGGCTACACCTTC. Residues: CASSPQPTGGYGYTF.

In this sample, this clonotype turned up a few times. The chain has TRBV18 and TRBJ2-7; D may be TRBD1 (6 bases). This CDR3 region has 14 residues. Germline V lookup: CDR1 KGHSH, CDR2 LQKENI. Trimming removed 4 bases from V and 3 bases from J, with 13 bases in between. The CDR3 spells CASSRAGTLYEQYF. The CDR3 DNA reads as TGTGCCAGCTCACGCGCCGGGACACTCTACGAGCAGTACTTC. Looking up the rest from reference TRBV18 and TRBJ2-7 gives the full variable domain: NAGVMQNPRHLVRRRGQEARLRCSPMKGHSHVYWYRQLPEEGLKFMVYLQKENIIDESGMPKERFSAEFPKEGPSILRIQQVVRGDSAAYFCASSRAGTLYEQYFGPGTRLTVT.

This clonotype was recorded a few times. This chain joins TRBV7-2 and TRBJ2-1; 7 bases are a match to TRBD2. This CDR3 region has 18 residues. V trimming: 1 base; J trimming: 0 bases; junction bases outside the gene matches: 9. The V gene's germline CDR1 is SGHTA and CDR2 FQGNSA. For the CDR3, the DNA is TGTGCCAGCAGCTTAGTAGGGAGGGGTCTTAGCTCCTACAATGAGCAGTTCTTC. Its protein is CASSLVGRGLSSYNEQFF.

This clonotype was seen a handful of times. The chain carries TRBV9 and TRBJ2-3; perhaps TRBD2 as D (5 bases). The CDR3 has 17 amino acids. The germline V gene encodes CDR1 SGDLS and CDR2 YYNGEE. Trimming cost V 0 bases and J 7 bases, with 21 bases left between them. The CDR3 here is CASSVEPSIHPPNTQYF. Written as DNA, the CDR3 is TGTGCCAGCAGCGTAGAGCCTAGCATCCATCCTCCGAATACGCAGTATTTT.

This clonotype appeared a few times. This chain uses TRBV5-4 with TRBJ1-5, with 9 nucleotides matching TRBD1. The ends lost 1 base at V and 0 bases at J; junction bases unmatched: 5. This CDR3 region has 17 residues. CDR1 is SGHNT, CDR2 YYREEE, per germline (reference sequence). The chain's CDR3 is CASSLRDRAPSNQPQHF. The CDR3, as DNA: TGTGCCAGCAGCTTGCGGGACAGGGCCCCTAGCAATCAGCCCCAGCATTTT.

The table lists this clonotype with many counts. The rearrangement links TRBV15 to TRBJ2-7; TRBD2 might be the D (5 bases). CDR3 length: 14 amino acids. V lost 0 bases and J 6 bases, leaving 12 bases between the germline ends. Germline V CDR1 and CDR2: LNHNV, YYDKDF (reference sequence). CDR3 coding DNA: TGTGCCACCAGCAGAGATCGGGGTAAAGCCGAGCAGTACTTC. Protein sequence: CATSRDRGKAEQYF.

Only a few counts were recorded for this clonotype. CDR3: CASSLNPPEDTQYF. In nucleotides, the CDR3 is TGTGCCAGCAGCTTGAATCCCCCCGAGGATACGCAGTATTTT. The rearrangement links TRBV5-4 to TRBJ2-3; D unresolved. Germline CDR1 and CDR2: SGHNT and YYREEE (reference sequence). The germline V and J ends were trimmed by 1 base and 6 bases, with 12 bases remaining between them. There are 14 residues in the CDR3. Full variable domain (rest looked up from reference TRBV5-4 and TRBJ2-3): ETGVTQSPTHLIKTRGQQVTLRCSSQSGHNTVSWYQQALGQGPQFIFQYYREEENGRGNFPPRFSGLQFPNYSSELNVNALELDDSALYLCASSLNPPEDTQYFGPGTRLTVL.

This clonotype was seen more than once but under ten times. The CDR3 spells CASSQEGGKNYGYTF. CDR3 nucleotide sequence: TGTGCCAGCAGCCAAGAGGGGGGCAAAAACTATGGCTACACCTTC. V usage is TRBV4-2 and J usage is TRBJ1-2, with TRBD1 as a possible D gene (6 bases). Germline CDR1 reads LGHNA; CDR2 reads YNFKEQ. With 0 bases removed from V and 2 bases from J, the gap between germline ends came to 10 bases. CDR3 length equals 15 residues.

The chain couples TRBV10-3 to TRBJ2-1; no clear D gene. Between the trimmed V and J ends, which lost 6 bases and 8 bases, there was a span of 11 bases. This CDR3 has 12 residues. From germline, CDR1 is ENHRY and CDR2 SYGVKD. CDR3 bases: TGTGCCATCAGCCCCGACAAGCATGAGCAGTTCTTC. Protein sequence: CAISPDKHEQFF.

The rearrangement uses TRBV24-1 and TRBJ2-5; D remains unclear. V lost 3 bases to trimming and J lost 5 bases, with 9 bases between them. The germline gives CDR1 KGHDR, CDR2 SFDVKD. The CDR3 runs to 13 residues. CDR3 sequence reads: CATSDPLLETQYF. Written as DNA, the CDR3 is TGTGCCACCAGTGATCCCCTTCTGGAGACCCAGTACTTC.

This clonotype was detected ten times or more. The chain is built from TRBV18 and TRBJ1-2; D unresolved. Per germline, CDR1 KGHSH and CDR2 LQKENI. The CDR3 runs 14 residues. V was cut by 5 bases and J by 8 bases, with 18 bases left in between. The CDR3 sequence is CASSAANSDVGYTF. In nucleotides, the CDR3 is TGTGCCAGCTCAGCGGCAAACTCGGATGTAGGCTACACCTTC.

This clonotype occurred a few times. This rearrangement joins TRBV29-1 to TRBJ2-7, with a weak D call TRBD1 (6 bases). This CDR3 is built from 15 residues. Trimming removed 6 bases from V and 0 bases from J, with 18 bases in between. The germline V gene encodes CDR1 SQVTM and CDR2 ANQGSEA. The CDR3 region is CSVKDRLQSSYEQYF. The CDR3, as DNA: TGCAGCGTAAAAGACAGGCTACAAAGCTCCTACGAGCAGTACTTC.

This sequence joins TRBV15 and TRBJ1-5; D perhaps matches TRBD1 (5 bases). CDR1 is LNHNV, CDR2 YYDKDF, per germline (reference sequence). V was clipped by 3 bases and J by 0 bases, with 21 bases between them. The CDR3 is made up of 19 amino acids. The chain's CDR3 is CATSRGIADRFYSNQPQHF. Written as DNA, the CDR3 is TGTGCCACCAGCAGGGGGATCGCTGACAGATTTTATAGCAATCAGCCCCAGCATTTT.

This clonotype has just a few counts. V usage is TRBV6-1 and J usage is TRBJ2-2, with TRBD1 matching over 9 bases. CDR3 length: 15 amino acids. With 6 bases clipped from V and 6 bases from J, the junction kept 8 bases outside the gene matches. Germline V gene data show CDR1 as MNHNS and CDR2 as SASEGT. CDR3 sequence reads: CASSGTGLKAGELFF. The CDR3 region has the DNA TGTGCCAGCAGCGGGACAGGGCTCAAGGCCGGGGAGCTGTTTTTT.

This clonotype was detected many times. The V and J genes are TRBV6-5 and TRBJ1-1; D unresolved. Germline CDR1 reads MNHEY; CDR2 reads SVGAGI. The CDR3 sequence is 14 residues long. V lost 6 bases and J lost 1, with 12 bases in between. CDR3: CASSLRTENTEAFF. DNA of the CDR3: TGTGCCAGCAGCCTCAGGACGGAGAACACTGAAGCTTTCTTT.

The chain uses TRBV6-2 or TRBV6-3 and TRBJ1-1, with D hard to call. From germline, CDR1 is MNHEY and CDR2 SVGEGT. V lost 5 bases to trimming and J lost 6 bases, with 13 bases between them. The CDR3 totals 13 residues. The CDR3 DNA sequence: TGTGCCAGCAGTATCGTTTTCCAGGCTGAAGCTTTCTTT. Amino acids: CASSIVFQAEAFF.

This clonotype occurred many times. This chain joins TRBV18 and TRBJ1-5, with D maybe TRBD1 (6 bases). Germline CDR1 and CDR2: KGHSH and LQKENI. The CDR3 loop spans 15 amino acids. V was clipped by 4 bases and J by 6 bases, with 16 bases between them. Here the CDR3 DNA reads TGTGCCAGCTCACAACGGGGGGCAGTTCGTCAGCCCCAGCATTTT. It specifies CASSQRGAVRQPQHF.